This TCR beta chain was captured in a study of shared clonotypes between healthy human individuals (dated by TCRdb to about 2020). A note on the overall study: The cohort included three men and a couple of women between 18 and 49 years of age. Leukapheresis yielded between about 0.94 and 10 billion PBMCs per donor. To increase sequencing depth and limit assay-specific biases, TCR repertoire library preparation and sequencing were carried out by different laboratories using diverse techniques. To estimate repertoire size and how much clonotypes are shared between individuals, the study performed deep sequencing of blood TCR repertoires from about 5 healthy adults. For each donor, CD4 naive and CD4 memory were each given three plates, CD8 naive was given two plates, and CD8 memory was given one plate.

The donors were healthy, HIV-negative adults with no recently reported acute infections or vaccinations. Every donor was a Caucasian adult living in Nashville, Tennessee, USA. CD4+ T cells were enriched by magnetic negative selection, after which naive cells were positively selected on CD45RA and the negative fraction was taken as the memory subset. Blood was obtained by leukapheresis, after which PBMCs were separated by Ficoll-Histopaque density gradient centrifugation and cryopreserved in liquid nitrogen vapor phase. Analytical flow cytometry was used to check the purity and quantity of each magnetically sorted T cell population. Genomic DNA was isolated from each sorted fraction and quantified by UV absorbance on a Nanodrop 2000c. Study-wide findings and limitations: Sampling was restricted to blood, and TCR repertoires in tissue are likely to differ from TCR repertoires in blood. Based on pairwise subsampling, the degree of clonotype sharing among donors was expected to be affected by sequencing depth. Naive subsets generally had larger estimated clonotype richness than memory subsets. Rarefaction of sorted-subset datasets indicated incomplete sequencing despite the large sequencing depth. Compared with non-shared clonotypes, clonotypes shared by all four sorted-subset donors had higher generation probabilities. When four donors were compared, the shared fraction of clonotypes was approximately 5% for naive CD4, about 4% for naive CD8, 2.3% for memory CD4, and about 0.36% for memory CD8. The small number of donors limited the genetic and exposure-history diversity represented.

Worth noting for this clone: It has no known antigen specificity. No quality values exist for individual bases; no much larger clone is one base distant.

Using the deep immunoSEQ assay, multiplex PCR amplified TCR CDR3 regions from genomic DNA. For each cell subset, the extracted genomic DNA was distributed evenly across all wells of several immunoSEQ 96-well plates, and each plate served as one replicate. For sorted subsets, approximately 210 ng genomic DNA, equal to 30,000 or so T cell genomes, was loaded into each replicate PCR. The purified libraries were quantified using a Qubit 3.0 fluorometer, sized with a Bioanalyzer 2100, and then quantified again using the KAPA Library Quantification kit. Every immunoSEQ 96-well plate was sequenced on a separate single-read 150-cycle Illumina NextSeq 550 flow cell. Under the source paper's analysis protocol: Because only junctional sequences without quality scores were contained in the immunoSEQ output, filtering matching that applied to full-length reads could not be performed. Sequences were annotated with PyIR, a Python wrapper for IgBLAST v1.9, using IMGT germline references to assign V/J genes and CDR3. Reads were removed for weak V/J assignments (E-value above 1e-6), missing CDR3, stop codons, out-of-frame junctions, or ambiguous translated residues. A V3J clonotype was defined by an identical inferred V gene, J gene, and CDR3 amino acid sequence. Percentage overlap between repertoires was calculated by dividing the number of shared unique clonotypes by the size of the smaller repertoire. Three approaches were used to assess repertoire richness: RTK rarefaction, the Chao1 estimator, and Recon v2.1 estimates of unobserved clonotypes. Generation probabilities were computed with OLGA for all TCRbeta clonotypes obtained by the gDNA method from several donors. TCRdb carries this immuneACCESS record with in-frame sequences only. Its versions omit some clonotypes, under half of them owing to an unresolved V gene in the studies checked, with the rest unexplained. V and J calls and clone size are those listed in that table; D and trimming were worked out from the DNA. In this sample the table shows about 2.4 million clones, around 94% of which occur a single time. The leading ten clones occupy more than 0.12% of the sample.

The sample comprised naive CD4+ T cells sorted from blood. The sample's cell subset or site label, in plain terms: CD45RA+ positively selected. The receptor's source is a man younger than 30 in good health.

The DNA sequence is given as TGTGCCAGCAGCGTAGCTGGGGGGATGAGCTATAATTCACCCCTCCACTTT. Its translation is CASSVAGGMSYNSPLHF. The chain links TRBV9 with TRBJ1-6; TRBD1 is perhaps the D gene, given 5 matching bases. Counted from cysteine to phenylalanine, this CDR3 has 17 amino acids. The DNA shown is the 51-base CDR3, in frame from base 1. CDR1 SGDLS and CDR2 YYNGEE were looked up in the germline V gene. Trimming takes 0 bases from V and 3 bases from J, and the germline ends sit 13 bases apart.